This T cell receptor (beta chain) emerged from a study of T cell changes during pregnancy in multiple sclerosis. Sequencing was performed with immunoSEQ multiplex PCR; in TCRdb, only in-frame clones are kept and a portion is missing. The sample shows 88,000 or so clones, around 90% of them seen only once. CDR3 size: 17 residues. Germline CDR1 and CDR2: SEHNR and FQNEAQ (reference sequence). The V gene end was trimmed by 1 base and the J gene end by 2 bases; junction bases not matched to a gene: 4. This sequence originates from a female donor with multiple sclerosis, enrolled in a pregnancy study. The V call is TRBV7-9, the J call TRBJ2-2; 10 bases agree with TRBD2. The specimen was peripheral blood, collected before pregnancy. CDR3 in DNA: TGTGCCAGCAGCTTAGAAGCGGGAGGGCCAAACACCGGGGAGCTGTTTTTT. It specifies CASSLEAGGPNTGELFF. The variable domain in full, completed from reference TRBV7-9 and TRBJ2-2, reads DTGVSQNPRHKITKRGQNVTFRCDPISEHNRLYWYRQTLGQGPEFLTYFQNEAQLEKSRLLSDRFSAERPKGSFSTLEIQRTEQGDSAMYLCASSLEAGGPNTGELFFGEGSRLTVL.